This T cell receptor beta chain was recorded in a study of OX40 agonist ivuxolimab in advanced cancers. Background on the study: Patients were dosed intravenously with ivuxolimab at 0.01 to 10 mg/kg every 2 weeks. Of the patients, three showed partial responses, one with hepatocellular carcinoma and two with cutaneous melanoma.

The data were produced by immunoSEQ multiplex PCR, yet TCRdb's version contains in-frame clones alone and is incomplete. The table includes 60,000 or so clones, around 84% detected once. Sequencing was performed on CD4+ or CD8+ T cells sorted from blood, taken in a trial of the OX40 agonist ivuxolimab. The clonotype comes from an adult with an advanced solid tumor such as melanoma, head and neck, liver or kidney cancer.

The DNA for the CDR3 is TGCGCCAGCAGCCAAGACCCCCGGGAATTGGAGACCCAGTACTTC. Translated: CASSQDPRELETQYF. The chain combines TRBV4-1 with TRBJ2-5; TRBD2 is a possible D gene (5 bases). The length of the CDR3 is 15 residues. Germline V gene data show CDR1 as MGHRA and CDR2 as YSYEKL. The V end lost 0 bases, the J end lost 5 bases, and 13 bases lay between the germline ends.